A selection of T cell receptor beta chains follows, all from one sample in a study of shared clonotypes between healthy human individuals. The repertoire was sequenced with immunoSEQ multiplex PCR; TCRdb's copy has only in-frame clones and lacks some. The table lists more than 400,000 clones, about 96% of them singletons. Sequenced: naive CD4+ T cells sorted from blood. The receptors shown here come from a woman aged 30 to 39 in good health. The conserved cysteine and the conserved F or W are not part of the CDR3 here. A D gene is named only where the DNA matches it firmly.

D gene | CDR3 length | V gene | CDR3 protein
- | 12 | TRBV18 | ASSGGLGNQPQH
- | 12 | TRBV5-1 | ASSLAQRTDTQY
TRBD1 | 13 | TRBV28 | ASSIGTGETDTQY
- | 14 | TRBV11-2 | ASSLIRGEHSGELF
TRBD2 | 14 | TRBV9 | ASSPRGTSGTYEQY
TRBD1 | 12 | TRBV27 | ASSLLGQGNEQY
TRBD2 | 12 | TRBV2 | ATVGTSGTDTQY
- | 14 | TRBV19 | ASSIDSGTSIEKLF
TRBD1 | 9 | TRBV28 | AAEGADEQY
- | 12 | TRBV30 | AWSVPEGDTEAF
TRBD2 | 14 | TRBV18 | ASSPTLAGAPYEQY
- | 11 | TRBV19 | ASSPTIGNEQF
TRBD1 | 12 | TRBV2 | ASRDRGLPESQY
- | 12 | TRBV6-5 | ASSYQGRSTEAF
TRBD2 | 15 | TRBV7-9 | ASSLPSGRADTGELF
TRBD1 | 17 | TRBV28 | ASSLTWTGITLFGYGYT
- | 12 | TRBV28 | ASRLGGLGYGYT
- | 12 | TRBV28 | ASTIRGRNTEAF
- | 10 | TRBV19 | ASSIREDEQF
TRBD2 | 16 | TRBV5-1 | ASSLAGSGRSKTYEQY
TRBD1 | 16 | TRBV5-1 | ASSSRTGGRFSTDTQY
- | 14 | TRBV7-2 | ASSLGWNQGLEPQH
- | 10 | TRBV19 | ASRQYDSPLH
- | 12 | TRBV28 | ASSLTRGTYEQY
TRBD2 | 13 | TRBV28 | ASSLTSGGQETQY
- | 14 | TRBV27 | ASSLLPPGPNTEAF
- | 13 | TRBV5-1 | ASSTTGTEAYEQY
- | 13 | TRBV5-6 | ASSLGGSHNQPQH
- | 11 | TRBV10-1 | ASSESGAGELF
- | 9 | TRBV5-1 | ASSLDNEQF
- | 16 | TRBV28 | ASSMLTSRKIPYNEQF
- | 12 | TRBV18 | ASSPGAVQYEQY
- | 13 | TRBV4-2 | ASSQVRQPDQPQH
- | 11 | TRBV5-1 | ASAEGEVETQY
TRBD1 | 13 | TRBV7-9 | ASSRNRGRGTEAF
- | 11 | TRBV28 | ASRGRGNTEAF
- | 11 | TRBV6-5 | ASSYVPYETQY
- | 14 | TRBV15 | ATSRDEVVGVREQY
- | 11 | TRBV5-1 | ASSRGRQETQY
TRBD1 | 11 | TRBV2 | ASSEDRGQGYT
- | 13 | TRBV28 | ASSSPGGRGYEQY
TRBD2 | 15 | TRBV25-1 | ASSMGGLAGVFGELF
TRBD2 | 15 | TRBV18 | ASSRSTSGGSSYEQY
TRBD2 | 14 | TRBV5-1 | ASSPGLAATYNEQF
- | 11 | TRBV5-1 | ASSLNPNEKLF
- | 11 | TRBV29-1 | SVSWGMNTEAF
- | 13 | TRBV18 | ASSPTADYTYGYT
TRBD1 | 13 | TRBV15 | ATSRRGLDNEKLF
TRBD1 | 15 | TRBV12-5 | ASGFTAGQGANQPQH
TRBD2 | 14 | TRBV11-2 | ASSLKVGGEGSEQF
- | 14 | TRBV28 | ASSYFAISENTEAF